The 27 T cell receptor beta chains below all came from one sample that was sequenced in a study of blood T cell repertoires in COVID-19. Profiling relied on immunoSEQ multiplex PCR, and the TCRdb table lists in-frame clones only, not all of them. The sample consists of 300,000 to 400,000 clones, about 90% of them appearing once. Sequencing input: PBMCs or T cells enriched from blood (not recorded which). The source of these receptors is a woman younger than 45 who had recovered from COVID-19.

Remarks on this clone: In the same sample, other DNA sequences code for this CDR3. This sequence joins TRBV3-1 (or the pseudogene TRBV3-2) and TRBJ2-1; 13 nucleotides align to TRBD2. The V segment lost 1 base and the J segment 6 bases; nucleotides outside the gene matches: 0. Germline lookup yields CDR1 LGHDT and CDR2 YNNKEL (reference sequence). The CDR3 is 15 amino acids. The CDR3 bases are TGTGCCAGCAGCCAAGGACTAGCGGGGGGCAATGAGCAGTTCTTC. Translated, it gives CASSQGLAGGNEQFF.

This sequence joins TRBV9 and TRBJ1-2; 11 bases match TRBD1. The germline V gene has CDR1 SGDLS and CDR2 YYNGEE. This CDR3 has 14 amino acids. V lost 3 bases and J lost 4; bases outside the gene matches: 2. The DNA for the CDR3 is TGTGCCAGCAGCGGAGGACAGGGGGCCTATGGCTACACCTTC. It is translated as CASSGGQGAYGYTF.

The V and J genes are TRBV7-9 and TRBJ2-3, with D possibly TRBD1 on 6 matching bases. The germline V gene encodes CDR1 SEHNR and CDR2 FQNEAQ (reference sequence). The CDR3 length is 16 residues. Trimming removed 0 bases at V and 1 base at J, with 11 bases between. The CDR3 DNA reads as TGTGCCAGCAGCTTAGCAACAGGGTTGGGCACAGATACGCAGTATTTT. It codes for CASSLATGLGTDTQYF.

The J gene is TRBJ2-7, the V gene TRBV5-1; 12 bases line up with TRBD1. There are 13 residues in the CDR3. With 7 bases clipped from V and 7 bases from J, the junction kept 6 bases outside the gene matches. Germline loops: CDR1 SGHRS, CDR2 YFSETQ. This CDR3 is CASHRDRGQEQYF. CDR3 coding DNA: TGCGCCAGCCACCGGGACAGGGGGCAGGAGCAGTACTTC.

The J gene is TRBJ1-3, the V gene TRBV30; TRBD1 is a possible D gene (6 bases). V was clipped by 3 bases and J by 2 bases, with 20 bases between them. CDR3 length: 17 residues. Germline-derived CDR1 and CDR2 are GTSNPN and SVGIG (reference sequence). CDR3 amino acids: CAWRPPNRAYTGNTIYF. The CDR3 DNA reads TGTGCCTGGAGGCCGCCAAACAGGGCATACACTGGAAACACCATATATTTT.

This chain links TRBV25-1 with TRBJ2-5, with TRBD2 as a possible D gene (6 bases). This CDR3 is built from 15 residues. V was cut by 1 base and J by 5 bases, with 14 bases left in between. CDR1 is MGHDK, CDR2 SYGVNS, per germline. The CDR3 reads CASSESSGGTETQYF. The DNA of the CDR3 is TGTGCCAGCAGTGAATCGAGTGGGGGGACGGAGACCCAGTACTTC.

A single count supports this clone. The chain employs TRBV12-5 and TRBJ1-1; the match to TRBD1 covers 10 bases. Germline trimming cut 6 bases from V and 6 bases from J; bases unmatched to any gene: 13. The CDR3 is 16 residues long. Per the germline V gene, CDR1 is LGHNT and CDR2 is FRNRAP. The CDR3 sequence: CASGWGTGEGNSEAFF. The CDR3 DNA reads as TGTGCTAGTGGCTGGGGGACAGGGGAAGGTAATTCTGAAGCTTTCTTT.

The chain employs TRBV18 and TRBJ1-2; D is ambiguous. The germline V gene encodes CDR1 KGHSH and CDR2 LQKENI. V lost 2 bases and J lost 4, with 11 bases in between. The CDR3 is 14 residues long. Here the CDR3 reads CASSPVTGIYGYTF. CDR3 in DNA: TGTGCCAGCTCACCAGTTACGGGTATCTATGGCTACACCTTC.

V usage is TRBV11-2 and J usage is TRBJ1-2; D not certain. The CDR3 spans 14 residues. V lost 0 bases and J lost 3, with 8 bases in between. CDR1 is SGHAT and CDR2 is FQNNGV in the germline V gene. The CDR3 protein is CASSLDPGYYGYTF. In DNA, the CDR3 is TGTGCCAGCAGCTTAGACCCGGGGTACTATGGCTACACCTTC.

This rearrangement joins TRBV19 to TRBJ2-7; TRBD1 matches at 10 bases. CDR3 size: 14 residues. CDR1 is LNHDA, CDR2 SQIVND, per germline (reference sequence). Trimming at V came to 6 bases and at J to 0 bases, leaving 2 bases not matched to a gene. The CDR3 nucleotides are TGTGCCAGTAGGGACAGGGGGAGCTCCTACGAGCAGTACTTC. Translated, it gives CASRDRGSSYEQYF. Full variable domain (rest looked up from reference TRBV19 and TRBJ2-7): DGGITQSPKYLFRKEGQNVTLSCEQNLNHDAMYWYRQDPGQGLRLIYYSQIVNDFQKGDIAEGYSVSREKKESFPLTVTSAQKNPTAFYLCASRDRGSSYEQYFGPGTRLTVT.

The chain joins TRBV18 to TRBJ1-2; 8 nucleotides align to TRBD1. With V trimmed by 8 bases and J by 4 bases, 9 bases remained unmatched. CDR3 length: 14 residues. Looked up from germline, CDR1 is KGHSH and CDR2 is LQKENI. DNA for the CDR3: TGTGCCAGCGACGCAGGACAGGGCCTCTATGGCTACACCTTC. It codes for CASDAGQGLYGYTF.

As concerns this clone: This CDR3 is also generated by other DNA sequences in the sample. V gene TRBV20-1 combines with J gene TRBJ1-1; D may be TRBD1 (6 bases). This CDR3 has 11 amino acids. Per germline, CDR1 DFQATT and CDR2 SNEGSKA (reference sequence). Trimming stripped 2 bases from V and 5 bases from J, with 6 bases between. The chain's CDR3 is CSARTGTEAFF. CDR3 bases: TGCAGTGCTAGAACAGGGACTGAAGCTTTCTTT.

This chain links TRBV5-1 with TRBJ1-1; perhaps TRBD1 as D (6 bases). Trimming removed 4 bases from V and 3 bases from J, with 19 bases in between. This CDR3 is built from 16 residues. Germline V gives CDR1 SGHRS, CDR2 YFSETQ. Here the CDR3 reads CASSPTRGGADTEAFF. The CDR3 DNA is TGCGCCAGCAGCCCCACCCGGGGGGGGGCGGACACTGAAGCTTTCTTT.

V and J are TRBV12-3 or TRBV12-4 and TRBJ1-5; 7 bases agree with TRBD1. V lost 5 bases and J lost 12; bases outside the gene matches: 4. This CDR3 has 11 amino acids. Here the CDR3 DNA reads TGTGCCAGCAGTCTAGGACAGGTCCAGCATTTT. The encoded protein is CASSLGQVQHF.

This clone showed up just a few times. J is TRBJ2-1 and V is TRBV7-6, with 10 bases that match TRBD1. From germline, CDR1 is SGHVS and CDR2 FNYEAQ. Trimming removed 2 bases from V and 8 bases from J; junction bases left unmatched: 12. This CDR3 comprises 17 residues. CDR3 region: CASSLTISTGGRDEQFF. The DNA of the CDR3 is TGTGCCAGCAGCTTAACGATTTCGACAGGGGGCAGGGATGAGCAGTTCTTC.

The rearrangement joins TRBV28 to TRBJ2-1; TRBD2 aligns across 10 bases. The CDR3 length is 16 residues. The germline V gene has CDR1 MDHEN and CDR2 SYDVKM. Trimming removed 5 bases from V and 2 bases from J; junction bases left unmatched: 6. The CDR3 sequence: CASSASSGGTYNEQFF. As DNA, the CDR3 is TGTGCCAGCAGTGCATCTAGCGGGGGTACCTACAATGAGCAGTTCTTC.

The chain uses TRBV6-5 and TRBJ2-1; D is possibly TRBD2 (6 bases). The V end lost 2 bases, the J end lost 6 bases, and 11 bases lay between the germline ends. Germline V gene sequence: CDR1 MNHEY, CDR2 SVGAGI. The CDR3 is 14 residues long. The CDR3, as DNA: TGTGCCAGCAGTTACGGCGGGAAGGCCAATGAGCAGTTCTTC. Translation: CASSYGGKANEQFF.

The chain combines TRBV29-1 with TRBJ2-7, with D hard to call. The length of the CDR3 is 12 residues. The V gene lost 7 bases and the J gene lost 2 bases, with 12 bases spanning the gap. Germline V gene sequence: CDR1 SQVTM, CDR2 ANQGSEA. The chain's CDR3 is CSGVTETYEQYF. Written as DNA, the CDR3 is TGCAGCGGCGTGACTGAGACCTACGAGCAGTACTTC.

In DNA, the CDR3 is TGCGCCAGCAGCTTTGGAGGACTACAACAAGAGACCCAGTACTTC. This encodes CASSFGGLQQETQYF. The genes are TRBV5-1 and TRBJ2-5; TRBD2 might be the D (6 bases). This CDR3 comprises 15 residues. CDR1 and CDR2 from the germline V gene are SGHRS and YFSETQ. The V gene lost 2 bases and the J gene lost 2 bases, with 13 bases spanning the gap.

V usage is TRBV30 and J usage is TRBJ1-3, with a possible D match to TRBD1 (5 bases). Between the trimmed V and J ends, which lost 0 bases and 2 bases, there was a span of 8 bases. CDR3 length: 14 amino acids. Looked up from germline, CDR1 is GTSNPN and CDR2 is SVGIG (reference sequence). The CDR3 loop reads CAWSVGGTGNTIYF. CDR3 sequence (DNA): TGTGCCTGGAGTGTGGGGGGGACTGGAAACACCATATATTTT.

V usage is TRBV10-3 and J usage is TRBJ2-7; maybe TRBD2 (6 bases). CDR1 is ENHRY and CDR2 is SYGVKD in the germline V gene. The CDR3 is 19 amino acids. V lost 4 bases, J lost 2 bases, and 27 bases lay in between. The CDR3 reads CAISAQLVPLSGDPYEQYF. In nucleotides, the CDR3 is TGTGCCATCAGTGCCCAATTGGTTCCCTTGTCGGGGGACCCCTACGAGCAGTACTTC.

This rearrangement joins TRBV7-6 to TRBJ1-1; 12 bases are a match to TRBD1. The length of the CDR3 is 17 residues. From germline, CDR1 is SGHVS and CDR2 FNYEAQ. Losses at the gene ends were 2 bases for V and 2 bases for J; bases not matched to a gene: 6. The CDR3: CASSLMGQGAINTEAFF. The CDR3 coding sequence is TGTGCCAGCAGCTTAATGGGACAGGGGGCTATAAACACTGAAGCTTTCTTT.

The rearrangement joins TRBV13 to TRBJ2-1; the D is unclear. The CDR3 runs to 15 residues. Germline V lookup: CDR1 PRHDT, CDR2 FYEKMQ (reference sequence). The ends were cut back, 0 bases at V and 4 bases at J, with 10 bases in the middle. The CDR3 region has the DNA TGTGCCAGCAGCTTAGGCCCGGGTCAGTACAATGAGCAGTTCTTC. Translation: CASSLGPGQYNEQFF.

The genes are TRBV5-1 and TRBJ2-6; 8 bases line up with TRBD2. J was trimmed by 0 bases and V by 3 bases; bases with no gene match: 8. The CDR3 totals 18 residues. Germline V gene data show CDR1 as SGHRS and CDR2 as YFSETQ. This chain's CDR3 is CASSSGGKRPSGANVLTF. For the CDR3, the DNA is TGCGCCAGCAGCTCGGGGGGGAAGCGGCCCTCTGGGGCCAACGTCCTGACTTTC.

The J gene is TRBJ2-3, the V gene TRBV30; D might be TRBD1 (6 bases). V lost 0 bases and J 4 bases, leaving 11 bases between the germline ends. CDR1 is GTSNPN, CDR2 SVGIG, per germline (reference sequence). The CDR3 has 14 residues. CDR3 DNA sequence: TGTGCCTGGAGTGTACAGGGCCCTCCAGATACGCAGTATTTT. It yields the protein CAWSVQGPPDTQYF.

V gene TRBV7-2 combines with J gene TRBJ2-5, with 8 bases aligning to TRBD2. Germline loops: CDR1 SGHTA, CDR2 FQGNSA. Trimming at V came to 4 bases and at J to 2 bases, leaving 9 bases not matched to a gene. This CDR3 is 16 amino acids long. The chain's CDR3 is CASSYLAGSYQETQYF. The CDR3 nucleotides are TGTGCCAGCAGCTACCTAGCGGGTTCCTATCAAGAGACCCAGTACTTC.

The chain joins TRBV7-9 to TRBJ1-2; 8 bases line up with TRBD1. V lost 5 bases, J lost 5 bases, and 10 bases stayed unmatched. CDR1 is SEHNR and CDR2 is FQNEAQ in the germline V gene (reference sequence). The CDR3 extends over 15 amino acids. Here the CDR3 DNA reads TGTGCCAGCAGCCGGAGGGGACAGGAGGTTTATGGCTACACCTTC. It translates to CASSRRGQEVYGYTF.